A selection of T cell receptor beta chains follows, all from one sample in a study of CD8+ T cells in alopecia areata. The assay was immunoSEQ multiplex PCR, and TCRdb's table has in-frame clones only and misses some. The sample holds about 98,000 clones, 40% to 45% seen once. The source material was CD4+ T cells sorted from blood. These receptors were taken from a human donor with alopecia areata. The CDR3 runs from the conserved cysteine through the conserved F or W. A D gene is named only where the DNA matches it firmly. The size field is filled for only some rows; it gives once, few, many or a size class.

V gene: TRBV6-6
clone size: few
J gene: TRBJ2-4
D gene: TRBD1
CDR3 protein: CASTPPGTGINIQYF
CDR3 DNA: TGTGCCAGCACCCCACCGGGGACAGGGATAAACATTCAGTACTTC

V gene: TRBV11-2
clone size: few
J gene: TRBJ2-5
D gene: .
CDR3 protein: CASSLKGLSLGETQYF
CDR3 DNA: TGTGCCAGCAGCTTAAAGGGCCTTTCGTTAGGGGAGACCCAGTACTTC

V gene: TRBV18
clone size: .
J gene: TRBJ1-2
D gene: .
CDR3 protein: CASSPAGFDGYTF
CDR3 DNA: TGTGCCAGCTCACCAGCAGGCTTTGATGGCTACACCTTC

V gene: TRBV4-1
clone size: .
J gene: TRBJ2-5
D gene: .
CDR3 protein: CASSRGLQETQYF
CDR3 DNA: TGCGCCAGCAGCCGTGGACTTCAAGAGACCCAGTACTTC

V gene: TRBV2
clone size: .
J gene: TRBJ2-6
D gene: .
CDR3 protein: CANRRGPGGKGANVLTF
CDR3 DNA: TGTGCCAACAGGAGGGGGCCCGGTGGAAAGGGGGCCAACGTCCTGACTTTC

V gene: TRBV29-1
clone size: few
J gene: TRBJ2-1
D gene: TRBD2
CDR3 protein: CSVIGYERERNEQFF
CDR3 DNA: TGCAGCGTTATAGGGTACGAGCGGGAGCGGAATGAGCAGTTCTTC

V gene: TRBV29-1
clone size: .
J gene: TRBJ1-2
D gene: TRBD1
CDR3 protein: CSSRTGAYGYTF
CDR3 DNA: TGCAGCTCCCGGACAGGGGCCTATGGCTACACCTTC

V gene: TRBV29-1
clone size: few
J gene: TRBJ2-2
D gene: .
CDR3 protein: CSVDQNTGELFF
CDR3 DNA: TGCAGCGTTGACCAAAACACCGGGGAGCTGTTTTTT

V gene: TRBV11-2
clone size: .
J gene: TRBJ1-2
D gene: .
CDR3 protein: CASSSPRVGAVRYTF
CDR3 DNA: TGTGCCAGCAGCTCCCCAAGGGTGGGAGCCGTCCGCTACACCTTC

V gene: TRBV5-1
clone size: .
J gene: TRBJ1-5
D gene: .
CDR3 protein: CASSQGTPNQPQHF
CDR3 DNA: TGCGCCAGCAGCCAAGGGACCCCCAATCAGCCCCAGCATTTT

V gene: TRBV18
clone size: .
J gene: TRBJ1-5
D gene: .
CDR3 protein: CASSMTALEPQHF
CDR3 DNA: TGTGCCAGCTCAATGACTGCTCTGGAGCCCCAGCATTTT

V gene: TRBV20-1
clone size: .
J gene: TRBJ2-5
D gene: .
CDR3 protein: CSASVETQYF
CDR3 DNA: TGCAGTGCTAGTGTGGAGACCCAGTACTTC

V gene: TRBV7-9
clone size: .
J gene: TRBJ2-7
D gene: TRBD1
CDR3 protein: CASSLVSGTGTPYEQYF
CDR3 DNA: TGTGCCAGCAGCTTAGTGTCTGGGACAGGGACCCCCTACGAGCAGTACTTC

V gene: TRBV30
clone size: .
J gene: TRBJ1-5
D gene: .
CDR3 protein: CAWSDQYNQPQHF
CDR3 DNA: TGTGCCTGGAGCGATCAATACAATCAGCCCCAGCATTTT

V gene: TRBV30
clone size: .
J gene: TRBJ1-6
D gene: .
CDR3 protein: CAWSPGAGDNSPLHF
CDR3 DNA: TGTGCCTGGAGTCCGGGGGCAGGGGATAATTCACCCCTCCACTTT

V gene: TRBV30
clone size: .
J gene: TRBJ2-1
D gene: .
CDR3 protein: CAWSEQGATYNEQFF
CDR3 DNA: TGTGCCTGGAGTGAACAAGGGGCCACTTACAATGAGCAGTTCTTC

V gene: TRBV29-1
clone size: .
J gene: TRBJ2-7
D gene: .
CDR3 protein: CSVSSLDRPPYEQYF
CDR3 DNA: TGCAGCGTTTCCTCGCTTGACAGACCCCCCTACGAGCAGTACTTC

V gene: TRBV2
clone size: .
J gene: TRBJ2-3
D gene: .
CDR3 protein: CASSRAGDTQYF
CDR3 DNA: TGTGCCAGCAGTCGGGCTGGGGATACGCAGTATTTT

V gene: TRBV30
clone size: few
J gene: TRBJ2-5
D gene: .
CDR3 protein: CAWKGTRETQYF
CDR3 DNA: TGTGCCTGGAAGGGGACAAGAGAGACCCAGTACTTC

V gene: TRBV30
clone size: .
J gene: TRBJ1-1
D gene: .
CDR3 protein: CAWSVLSSAFF
CDR3 DNA: TGTGCCTGGAGTGTACTCTCCTCGGCTTTCTTT

V gene: TRBV11-2
clone size: .
J gene: TRBJ2-3
D gene: .
CDR3 protein: CASRSGRGLRLTDTQYF
CDR3 DNA: TGTGCCAGCAGATCGGGAAGGGGACTCCGTCTCACAGATACGCAGTATTTT

V gene: TRBV29-1
clone size: .
J gene: TRBJ1-1
D gene: .
CDR3 protein: CSVPYQGPEAFF
CDR3 DNA: TGCAGCGTTCCCTACCAGGGTCCTGAAGCTTTCTTT

V gene: TRBV10-3
clone size: .
J gene: TRBJ1-2
D gene: .
CDR3 protein: CAISVGEGYGYTF
CDR3 DNA: TGTGCCATCAGCGTCGGGGAGGGTTATGGCTACACCTTC

V gene: TRBV29-1
clone size: .
J gene: TRBJ2-4
D gene: .
CDR3 protein: CSVVSGNIQYF
CDR3 DNA: TGCAGCGTAGTCAGCGGAAACATTCAGTACTTC

V gene: TRBV28
clone size: many
J gene: TRBJ2-1
D gene: .
CDR3 protein: CASSLMGSPPYSYNEQFF
CDR3 DNA: TGTGCCAGCAGTTTGATGGGTAGCCCCCCATACTCCTACAATGAGCAGTTCTTC

V gene: TRBV28
clone size: .
J gene: TRBJ2-7
D gene: .
CDR3 protein: CASSLGISYEQYF
CDR3 DNA: TGTGCCAGCAGTTTAGGCATCTCCTACGAGCAGTACTTC

V gene: TRBV7-9
clone size: .
J gene: TRBJ2-2
D gene: .
CDR3 protein: CASSLANRGELFF
CDR3 DNA: TGTGCCAGCAGCTTGGCTAATCGGGGGGAGCTGTTTTTT

V gene: TRBV27
clone size: .
J gene: TRBJ1-2
D gene: TRBD1
CDR3 protein: CASRTTGGSDYTF
CDR3 DNA: TGTGCCAGCAGGACGACAGGGGGGTCGGACTACACCTTC

V gene: TRBV18
clone size: few
J gene: TRBJ1-4
D gene: .
CDR3 protein: CASSTHLTEKLFF
CDR3 DNA: TGTGCCAGCTCGACTCACCTGACTGAAAAACTGTTTTTT

V gene: TRBV30
clone size: .
J gene: TRBJ2-1
D gene: TRBD1
CDR3 protein: CAWSVRATGMGNEQFF
CDR3 DNA: TGTGCCTGGAGTGTACGGGCGACAGGGATGGGCAATGAGCAGTTCTTC

V gene: TRBV29-1
clone size: few
J gene: TRBJ2-2
D gene: .
CDR3 protein: CSVLDRMGFTGELFF
CDR3 DNA: TGCAGCGTTCTCGATAGGATGGGGTTCACCGGGGAGCTGTTTTTT

V gene: TRBV5-1
clone size: .
J gene: TRBJ2-5
D gene: .
CDR3 protein: CASGSGGEETQYF
CDR3 DNA: TGCGCCAGCGGCTCAGGCGGGGAAGAGACCCAGTACTTC

V gene: TRBV5-1
clone size: .
J gene: TRBJ2-5
D gene: TRBD2
CDR3 protein: CASSLAGGQETQYF
CDR3 DNA: TGCGCCAGCAGCCTGGCGGGGGGGCAGGAGACCCAGTACTTC

V gene: TRBV29-1
clone size: few
J gene: TRBJ1-1
D gene: .
CDR3 protein: CSVDIGQNTEAFF
CDR3 DNA: TGCAGCGTTGATATCGGCCAGAACACTGAAGCTTTCTTT

V gene: TRBV6-6
clone size: .
J gene: TRBJ2-7
D gene: .
CDR3 protein: CASSYFIGPYEQYF
CDR3 DNA: TGTGCCAGCAGTTATTTCATCGGTCCCTACGAGCAGTACTTC

V gene: TRBV7-8
clone size: .
J gene: TRBJ2-5
D gene: .
CDR3 protein: CASSYPRGTQETQYF
CDR3 DNA: TGTGCCAGCAGCTACCCCCGGGGTACTCAAGAGACCCAGTACTTC

V gene: TRBV30
clone size: .
J gene: TRBJ1-1
D gene: TRBD1
CDR3 protein: CAWSLQDRGNEAFF
CDR3 DNA: TGTGCCTGGAGTCTTCAGGACAGGGGGAATGAAGCTTTCTTT

V gene: TRBV7-9
clone size: .
J gene: TRBJ2-3
D gene: .
CDR3 protein: CASSRGDTQYF
CDR3 DNA: TGTGCCAGCAGCCGAGGAGATACGCAGTATTTT

V gene: TRBV29-1
clone size: .
J gene: TRBJ1-3
D gene: .
CDR3 protein: CSVAVTGNTIYF
CDR3 DNA: TGCAGCGTTGCTGTGACTGGAAACACCATATATTTT

V gene: TRBV7-9
clone size: .
J gene: TRBJ1-2
D gene: .
CDR3 protein: CASSTLMSFYTF
CDR3 DNA: TGTGCCAGCAGCACACTTATGTCTTTCTACACCTTC

V gene: TRBV30
clone size: once
J gene: TRBJ1-6
D gene: TRBD1
CDR3 protein: CAGGQINSPLHF
CDR3 DNA: TGTGCCGGGGGACAGATCAATTCACCCCTCCACTTT

V gene: TRBV5-1
clone size: .
J gene: TRBJ2-3
D gene: .
CDR3 protein: CASSTGPSTDTQYF
CDR3 DNA: TGCGCCAGCAGCACCGGGCCTAGCACAGATACGCAGTATTTT

V gene: TRBV4-3
clone size: .
J gene: TRBJ2-1
D gene: .
CDR3 protein: CASSQNTAEQFF
CDR3 DNA: TGCGCCAGCAGCCAAAACACTGCAGAGCAGTTCTTC

V gene: TRBV29-1
clone size: few
J gene: TRBJ2-2
D gene: .
CDR3 protein: CSGRQNTGELFF
CDR3 DNA: TGCAGCGGCAGACAAAACACCGGGGAGCTGTTTTTT

V gene: TRBV28
clone size: .
J gene: TRBJ2-1
D gene: TRBD2
CDR3 protein: CASSPGLKNEQFF
CDR3 DNA: TGTGCCAGCAGTCCGGGACTAAAAAATGAGCAGTTCTTC

V gene: TRBV13
clone size: .
J gene: TRBJ2-1
D gene: .
CDR3 protein: CASSLYTGSSYNEQFF
CDR3 DNA: TGTGCCAGCAGCTTATATACAGGGAGCTCCTACAATGAGCAGTTCTTC

V gene: TRBV7-9
clone size: few
J gene: TRBJ2-4
D gene: TRBD1
CDR3 protein: CASSFGTGKNIQHF
CDR3 DNA: TGTGCCAGCAGCTTCGGGACAGGGAAAAACATTCAGCACTTC

V gene: TRBV2
clone size: .
J gene: TRBJ2-1
D gene: .
CDR3 protein: CASTDLSLGSSYNEQFF
CDR3 DNA: TGTGCCAGCACCGACCTTTCTCTAGGGAGCTCCTACAATGAGCAGTTCTTC

V gene: TRBV29-1
clone size: .
J gene: TRBJ2-3
D gene: TRBD2
CDR3 protein: CSVAGRARDTQYF
CDR3 DNA: TGCAGCGTTGCCGGGAGGGCCAGAGATACGCAGTATTTT

V gene: TRBV27
clone size: .
J gene: TRBJ2-1
D gene: .
CDR3 protein: CASSHDTRGEQFF
CDR3 DNA: TGTGCCAGCAGTCACGACACACGGGGAGAGCAGTTCTTC

V gene: TRBV30
clone size: few
J gene: TRBJ2-1
D gene: .
CDR3 protein: CAWSVGGGPYNEQFF
CDR3 DNA: TGTGCCTGGAGTGTAGGGGGGGGGCCCTACAATGAGCAGTTCTTC